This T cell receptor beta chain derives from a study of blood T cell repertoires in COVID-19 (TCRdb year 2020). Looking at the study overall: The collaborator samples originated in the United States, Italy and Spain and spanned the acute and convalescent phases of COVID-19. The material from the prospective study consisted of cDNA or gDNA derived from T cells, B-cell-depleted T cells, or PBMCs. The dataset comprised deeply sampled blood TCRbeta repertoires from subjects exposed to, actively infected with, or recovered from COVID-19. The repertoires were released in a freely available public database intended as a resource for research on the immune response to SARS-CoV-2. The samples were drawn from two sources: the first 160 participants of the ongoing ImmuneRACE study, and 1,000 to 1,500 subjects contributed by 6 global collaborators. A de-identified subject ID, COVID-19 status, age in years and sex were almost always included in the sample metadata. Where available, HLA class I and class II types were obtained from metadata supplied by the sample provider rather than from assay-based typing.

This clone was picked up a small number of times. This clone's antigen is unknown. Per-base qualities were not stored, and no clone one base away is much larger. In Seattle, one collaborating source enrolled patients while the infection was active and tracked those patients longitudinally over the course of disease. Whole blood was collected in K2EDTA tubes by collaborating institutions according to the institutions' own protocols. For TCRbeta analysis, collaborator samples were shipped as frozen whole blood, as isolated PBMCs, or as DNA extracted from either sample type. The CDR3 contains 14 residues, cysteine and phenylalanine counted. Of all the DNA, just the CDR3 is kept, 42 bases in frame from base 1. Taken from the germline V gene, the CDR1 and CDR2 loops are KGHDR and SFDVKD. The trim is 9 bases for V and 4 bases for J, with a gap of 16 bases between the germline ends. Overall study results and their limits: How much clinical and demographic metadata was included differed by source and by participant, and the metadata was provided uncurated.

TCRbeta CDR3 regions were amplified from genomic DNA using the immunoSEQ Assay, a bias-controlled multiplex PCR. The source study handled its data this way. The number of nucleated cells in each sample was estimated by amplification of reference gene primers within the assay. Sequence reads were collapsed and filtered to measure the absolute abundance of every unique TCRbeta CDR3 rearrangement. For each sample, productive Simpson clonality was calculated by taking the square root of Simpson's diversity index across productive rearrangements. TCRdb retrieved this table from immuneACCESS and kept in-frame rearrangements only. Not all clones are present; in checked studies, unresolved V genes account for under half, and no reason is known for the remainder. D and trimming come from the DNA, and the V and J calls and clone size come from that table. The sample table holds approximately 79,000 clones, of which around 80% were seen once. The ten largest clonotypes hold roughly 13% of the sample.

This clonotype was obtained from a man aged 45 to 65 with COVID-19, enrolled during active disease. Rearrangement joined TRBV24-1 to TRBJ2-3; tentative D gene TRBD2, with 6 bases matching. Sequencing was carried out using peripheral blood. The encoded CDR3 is CATLSSAGPDTQYF. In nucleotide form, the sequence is TGTGCCACCTTATCGTCCGCGGGGCCAGATACGCAGTATTTT.